The 7 T cell receptor beta chains presented below share a single source sample, sequenced in a study of T cells after yellow fever vaccination. TCRdb independently ran MiXCR on the 5' RACE reads; one entry per CDR3 protein. Of around 320,000 distinct CDR3 sequences listed, under 9% are singletons. The sample in question was CD4+ T cells sorted from PBMCs, obtained 5 days after the yellow fever booster vaccination. These receptors came from a man between 18 and 35 years old who received the YFV17D yellow fever vaccine.

V is TRBV12-3 or TRBV12-4 and J is TRBJ2-3, with 10 bases matching TRBD2. V shed 0 bases, J shed 6 bases, and the junction held 9 bases outside the gene matches. The CDR3 runs to 17 residues. Here the CDR3 reads CASSLAGIAGGRDTQYF. The CDR3 DNA reads as TGTGCCAGCAGTTTAGCGGGTATAGCGGGGGGCCGGGATACGCAGTATTTT.

J is TRBJ1-5 and V is TRBV12-3 or TRBV12-4, with D perhaps matching TRBD1 (6 bases). Trimming shortened V by 10 bases and J by 4 bases, and 17 bases separated the two germline ends. The CDR3 runs 14 residues. In nucleotides, the CDR3 is TGTGCCACCTCCCGGGGGCAACAAAATCAGCCCCAGCATTTT. Encoded protein: CATSRGQQNQPQHF.

This clonotype was counted only a few times. The rearrangement uses TRBV18 and TRBJ2-7; D is unclear. CDR1 and CDR2 from the germline V gene are KGHSH and LQKENI. V gave up 0 bases and J gave up 3 bases, with 12 bases separating them. The CDR3 loop spans 15 amino acids. This CDR3 reads CASSPPMSFGYEQYF. The CDR3 DNA sequence: TGTGCCAGCTCACCACCGATGAGTTTTGGCTACGAGCAGTACTTC.

This sequence joins TRBV19 and TRBJ2-1; D gene uncertain. Trimming removed 1 base from V and 11 bases from J, with 12 bases in between. In germline, CDR1 is LNHDA, CDR2 SQIVND (reference sequence). This CDR3 contains 13 residues. For the CDR3, the DNA is TGTGCCAGTAGTATAGTAGGGCCTAGTCAGCAGTTCTTC. It specifies CASSIVGPSQQFF.

This clonotype was found many times. This chain joins TRBV20-1 and TRBJ2-7, with 9 bases lining up with TRBD1. CDR1 DFQATT and CDR2 SNEGSKA come from the germline V gene (reference sequence). Germline trimming cut 5 bases from V and 3 bases from J; bases unmatched to any gene: 11. The CDR3 sequence is 15 residues long. CDR3 sequence reads: CSASPPGQGFYEQYF. The CDR3 DNA reads TGCAGTGCTTCCCCTCCGGGACAGGGTTTCTACGAGCAGTACTTC.

This chain links TRBV6-5 with TRBJ1-1; 8 nucleotides agree with TRBD1. CDR1 is MNHEY and CDR2 is SVGAGI in the germline V gene. The CDR3 is 14 amino acids. Trimming cost V 0 bases and J 8 bases; bases outside gene matches: 5. The CDR3 protein is CASSYSTGEAEAFF. The CDR3 DNA is TGTGCCAGCAGTTACTCGACAGGGGAGGCGGAAGCTTTCTTT.

This clonotype was detected only a few times. This chain uses TRBV5-1 with TRBJ2-5; D could derive from TRBD1 or TRBD2 (5 bases each). Germline V gene lookup returns CDR1 SGHRS and CDR2 YFSETQ. The ends were cut back, 3 bases at V and 5 bases at J, with 17 bases in the middle. This CDR3 comprises 15 residues. The CDR3 nucleotides are TGCGCCAGCAGCTCGCAACAGGCACCGGGGGAGACCCAGTACTTC. Translation: CASSSQQAPGETQYF.